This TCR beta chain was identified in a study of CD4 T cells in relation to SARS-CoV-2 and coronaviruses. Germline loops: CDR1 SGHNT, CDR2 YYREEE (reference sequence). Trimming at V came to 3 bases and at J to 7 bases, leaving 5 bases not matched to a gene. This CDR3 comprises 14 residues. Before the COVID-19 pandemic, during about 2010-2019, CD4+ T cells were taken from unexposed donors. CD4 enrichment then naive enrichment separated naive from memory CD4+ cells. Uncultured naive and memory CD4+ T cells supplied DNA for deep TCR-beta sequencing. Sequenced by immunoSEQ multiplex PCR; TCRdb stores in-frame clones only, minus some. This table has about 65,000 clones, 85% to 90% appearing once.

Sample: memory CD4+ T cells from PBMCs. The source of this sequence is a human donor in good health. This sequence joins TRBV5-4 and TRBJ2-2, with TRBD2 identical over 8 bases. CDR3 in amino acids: CASSSGGLLGELFF. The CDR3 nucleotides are TGTGCCAGCAGCTCGGGGGGGCTACTCGGGGAGCTGTTTTTT.